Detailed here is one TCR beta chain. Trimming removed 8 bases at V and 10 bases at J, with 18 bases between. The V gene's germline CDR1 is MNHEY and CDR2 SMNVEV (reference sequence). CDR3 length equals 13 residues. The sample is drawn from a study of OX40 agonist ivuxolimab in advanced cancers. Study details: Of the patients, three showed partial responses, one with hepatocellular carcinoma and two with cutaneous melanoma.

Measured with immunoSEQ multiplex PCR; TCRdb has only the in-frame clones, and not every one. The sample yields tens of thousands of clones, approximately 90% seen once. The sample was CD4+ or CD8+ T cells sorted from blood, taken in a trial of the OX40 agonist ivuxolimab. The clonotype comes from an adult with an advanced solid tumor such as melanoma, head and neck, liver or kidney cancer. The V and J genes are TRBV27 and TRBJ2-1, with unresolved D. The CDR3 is CASCSSPQLEQFF. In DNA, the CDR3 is TGTGCCAGCTGCTCTAGTCCGCAATTGGAGCAGTTCTTC.